Presented here are 20 T cell receptor beta chains from one specimen sequenced in a study of T cells in localized non-small cell lung cancer (dated by TCRdb to the early 2020s). The protocol used for the library was the immunoSEQ multiplex PCR assay. TCRdb retrieved this table from immuneACCESS and kept in-frame rearrangements only. Not all clones are present; in checked studies, unresolved V genes account for under half, and no reason is known for the remainder. The sample table contains 100,000 or so clones; only one count was recorded for approximately 91% of them. Roughly 4.3% of the sample goes to the ten largest clones. The input for sequencing was PBMCs, taken before any cancer treatment. These receptors all stem from a woman aged 35 to 70 with stage II squamous cell lung carcinoma.

The V call is TRBV4-2, the J call TRBJ2-1, with 7 positions matching TRBD1. The germline V gene has CDR1 LGHNA and CDR2 YNFKEQ. Trimming cost V 0 bases and J 5 bases; bases outside gene matches: 4. This CDR3 has 15 amino acids. The CDR3 reads CASSQDRDSHNEQFF. CDR3 in DNA: TGTGCCAGCAGCCAAGACCGGGACAGCCACAATGAGCAGTTCTTC.

The chain has TRBV19 and TRBJ2-1; 10 bases are shared with TRBD2. The junction had 10 bases not matched to a gene; V was cut back by 6 bases and J by 8 bases. Germline CDR1 LNHDA, CDR2 SQIVND (reference sequence). The length of the CDR3 is 15 residues. The CDR3 loop is CASSRAGGRRDEQFF. The CDR3 bases are TGTGCCAGTAGCCGAGCGGGAGGGCGTAGGGATGAGCAGTTCTTC.

J is TRBJ1-3 and V is TRBV6-4, with unresolved D. Germline loops: CDR1 MRHNA, CDR2 SNTAGT. With 2 bases removed from V and 4 bases from J, the gap between germline ends came to 15 bases. CDR3 length equals 16 residues. DNA of the CDR3: TGTGCCAGCAGTGACGAGCGAGGAGGCCCGGGAAACACCATATATTTT. This encodes CASSDERGGPGNTIYF.

The chain uses TRBV27 and TRBJ2-7, with D possibly TRBD1 on 5 matching bases. Germline-derived CDR1 and CDR2 are MNHEY and SMNVEV (reference sequence). Trimming removed 6 bases from V and 9 bases from J, with 27 bases in between. The CDR3 sequence is 16 residues long. CDR3: CASSLRPTWGLDGQYF. CDR3 DNA: TGTGCCAGCAGCCTTCGGCCCACTTGGGGCTTAGACGGGCAGTACTTC.

The genes are TRBV12-5 and TRBJ1-1; no reliable D call. Trimming took off 6 bases at V and 1 base at J, with 6 bases between the two ends. The CDR3 runs 12 residues. The germline V gene has CDR1 LGHNT and CDR2 FRNRAP. CDR3 residues: CASGPPNTEAFF. CDR3 nucleotides: TGTGCTAGTGGCCCACCGAACACTGAAGCTTTCTTT.

The rearrangement links TRBV5-4 to TRBJ2-7; no reliable D call. This CDR3 has 13 residues. CDR1 SGHNT and CDR2 YYREEE come from the germline V gene (reference sequence). V was pared by 3 bases and J by 5 bases, with 12 bases between. The CDR3 DNA follows: TGTGCCAGCAGCTGGGGTCGATCCCACGAGCAGTACTTC. Translating gives CASSWGRSHEQYF.

The chain joins TRBV18 to TRBJ1-1, with 9 bases fitting TRBD1. The CDR3 runs to 14 residues. In germline, CDR1 is KGHSH, CDR2 LQKENI. J lost 2 bases, V lost 4 bases, and 2 bases had no gene match. The CDR3 DNA follows: TGTGCCAGCTCACGGGGACAGGGAAACACTGAAGCTTTCTTT. This codes for CASSRGQGNTEAFF.

CDR3 protein: CASSFGTSGIYEQYF. The CDR3 region has the DNA TGTGCCAGCAGCTTCGGCACTAGCGGGATATACGAGCAGTACTTC. This rearrangement joins TRBV5-4 to TRBJ2-7, with 10 bases identical to TRBD2. With 2 bases clipped from V and 4 bases from J, the junction kept 6 bases outside the gene matches. The germline CDR1 and CDR2 sequences are SGHNT and YYREEE (reference sequence). CDR3 length: 15 residues.

The rearrangement joins TRBV5-5 to TRBJ2-7, with unresolved D. Between the trimmed V and J ends, which lost 0 bases and 3 bases, there was a span of 4 bases. This CDR3 has 12 residues. CDR1 and CDR2 (germline): SGHKS, YYEKEE (reference sequence). CDR3 DNA: TGTGCCAGCAGCTTGGGCAACTACGAGCAGTACTTC. This translates into CASSLGNYEQYF.

J is TRBJ2-5 and V is TRBV5-1; 13 bases line up with TRBD2. Germline CDR1 reads SGHRS; CDR2 reads YFSETQ. The CDR3 consists of 17 residues. Unmatched junction bases numbered 8, after V lost 1 base and J lost 5 bases. The CDR3 sequence is CASSLRTSGRGAETQYF. The CDR3 coding sequence is TGCGCCAGCAGCTTGAGGACTAGCGGGAGAGGGGCGGAGACCCAGTACTTC.

The genes are TRBV29-1 and TRBJ2-7, with 10 nucleotides matching TRBD2. Germline V gene lookup returns CDR1 SQVTM and CDR2 ANQGSEA. This CDR3 comprises 13 residues. Germline trimming cut 6 bases from V and 7 bases from J; bases unmatched to any gene: 9. CDR3 coding DNA: TGCAGCGTCCTAGCGGGAGTCGTGAGGGAGCAGTACTTC. It yields the protein CSVLAGVVREQYF.

The chain carries TRBV5-1 and TRBJ2-7; D is tentatively TRBD1 or TRBD2 (5 bases each). V was clipped by 4 bases and J by 2 bases, with 16 bases between them. This CDR3 has 15 residues. Germline CDR1 is SGHRS and CDR2 is YFSETQ. The DNA for the CDR3 is TGCGCCAGCAGCACTCAGGGACCACGGACCTACGAGCAGTACTTC. Encoded protein: CASSTQGPRTYEQYF.

V usage is TRBV19 and J usage is TRBJ2-5, with 10 bases that match TRBD1. The V gene's germline CDR1 is LNHDA and CDR2 SQIVND (reference sequence). V lost 9 bases and J lost 3; bases outside the gene matches: 7. This CDR3 region has 14 residues. The CDR3 nucleotides read TGTGCCAGCCGGGACAGGGGAAACAAAGAGACCCAGTACTTC. Protein: CASRDRGNKETQYF.

The V call is TRBV29-1, the J call TRBJ2-3; D is possibly TRBD1 (6 bases). The CDR3 sequence is 14 residues long. The germline V and J ends were trimmed by 3 bases and 2 bases, with 12 bases remaining between them. Germline assignment: CDR1 SQVTM and CDR2 ANQGSEA. The CDR3 region has the DNA TGCAGCGTTGATAGGGGACAATACACAGATACGCAGTATTTT. It translates to CSVDRGQYTDTQYF.

The V call is TRBV18, the J call TRBJ1-2, with D uncertain. The V gene lost 3 bases and the J gene lost 5 bases, with 13 bases spanning the gap. CDR1 is KGHSH and CDR2 is LQKENI in the germline V gene. The CDR3 sequence is 14 residues long. The DNA of the CDR3 is TGTGCCAGCTCACCCTCCCGGGCGGAGTATGGCTACACCTTC. Translated: CASSPSRAEYGYTF.

The rearrangement joins TRBV11-2 to TRBJ1-1, with no clear D. The CDR3 runs to 11 residues. The V and J ends lost 4 bases and 11 bases respectively, with 11 bases between them. The germline gives CDR1 SGHAT, CDR2 FQNNGV. The DNA for the CDR3 is TGTGCCAGCAGCTCGGACTTACGCGCTTTCTTT. Amino acid sequence: CASSSDLRAFF. Based on the CDR3 plus reference TRBV11-2 and TRBJ1-1, the full variable domain is EAGVAQSPRYKIIEKRQSVAFWCNPISGHATLYWYQQILGQGPKLLIQFQNNGVVDDSQLPKDRFSAERLKGVDSTLKIQPAKLEDSAVYLCASSSDLRAFFGQGTRLTVV.

V is TRBV5-4 and J is TRBJ2-1; TRBD1 is a possible D gene (6 bases). Germline CDR1 is SGHNT and CDR2 is YYREEE (reference sequence). The CDR3 extends over 15 amino acids. Trimming cost V 4 bases and J 3 bases, with 14 bases left between them. Written as DNA, the CDR3 is TGTGCCAGCAGCCCCGTGGGGGACATCTACAATGAGCAGTTCTTC. Protein product: CASSPVGDIYNEQFF.

The chain couples TRBV14 to TRBJ1-1; 7 bases line up with TRBD1. Germline CDR1 is SGHDN and CDR2 is FVKESK. This CDR3 spans 15 amino acids. V lost 6 bases to trimming and J lost 3 bases; unmatched junction nucleotides: 10. The CDR3 is CASSPRQGLDTEAFF. The CDR3 DNA sequence: TGTGCCAGCAGTCCCCGACAGGGTTTAGACACTGAAGCTTTCTTT.

This sequence joins TRBV10-2 and TRBJ2-5, with D possibly being TRBD1 or TRBD2 (5 bases each). CDR1 and CDR2 from the germline V gene are WSHSY and SAAADI. CDR3 length: 16 amino acids. V lost 6 bases to trimming and J lost 5 bases, with 22 bases between them. Here the CDR3 reads CASSQSRGASGETQYF. In DNA, the CDR3 is TGCGCCAGCAGCCAATCTCGAGGGGCCTCGGGGGAGACCCAGTACTTC.

This clone was seen more than once but under ten times. The chain combines TRBV9 with TRBJ2-2; D ambiguous. V was trimmed by 9 bases and J by 1 base, leaving 10 bases between them. In germline, CDR1 is SGDLS, CDR2 YYNGEE. This CDR3 comprises 13 residues. This CDR3 reads CATCPGNTGELFF. The CDR3 nucleotides are TGTGCCACCTGTCCGGGGAACACCGGGGAGCTGTTTTTT.